The 10 T cell receptor beta chains reported below all come from one sample, sequenced in a study of shared clonotypes between healthy human individuals. Some clones are missing from TCRdb's copy, which holds only in-frame ones; the method was immunoSEQ multiplex PCR. The sample carries around 700,000 clones, approximately 73% recorded once. The material sequenced was memory CD4+ T cells sorted from blood. Stated subset: CD45RA-negative fraction. These receptors all stem from a young woman in good health.

This clone has just a few counts. The sample contains more than one DNA sequence encoding this CDR3. The V call is TRBV28, the J call TRBJ2-1; D not certain. Germline lookup yields CDR1 MDHEN and CDR2 SYDVKM. V was trimmed by 6 bases and J by 5 bases, leaving 8 bases between them. The CDR3 sequence is 12 residues long. The CDR3: CASRRLDNEQFF. DNA for the CDR3: TGTGCCAGCAGACGACTGGACAATGAGCAGTTCTTC.

The chain carries TRBV20-1 and TRBJ2-1; D remains ambiguous. Between the trimmed V and J ends, which lost 3 bases and 8 bases, there was a span of 8 bases. Germline CDR1 and CDR2: DFQATT and SNEGSKA (reference sequence). This CDR3 contains 11 residues. Written as DNA, the CDR3 is TGCAGTGCTAGTTCCCGATATGAGCAGTTCTTC. Protein sequence: CSASSRYEQFF.

This chain uses TRBV28 with TRBJ1-4; no firm D call. Trimming removed 8 bases from V and 3 bases from J, with 10 bases in between. This CDR3 has 13 amino acids. The V gene's germline CDR1 is MDHEN and CDR2 SYDVKM. Here the CDR3 reads CASGPAANEKLFF. The CDR3 coding sequence is TGTGCCAGCGGGCCCGCGGCTAATGAAAAACTGTTTTTT.

The J gene is TRBJ2-1, the V gene TRBV6-5; D is unclear. The V and J ends lost 6 bases and 10 bases respectively, with 10 bases between them. The CDR3 covers 11 residues. Germline V lookup: CDR1 MNHEY, CDR2 SVGAGI. CDR3 protein: CASSYRGEQFF. For the CDR3, the DNA is TGTGCCAGCAGCTATAGAGGCGAGCAGTTCTTC.

This clone was counted only a few times. The same CDR3 can be traced to other DNA sequences in this sample. The chain joins TRBV7-2 to TRBJ1-5, with D hard to call. Germline V gene data show CDR1 as SGHTA and CDR2 as FQGNSA. This CDR3 is 15 amino acids long. Trimming removed 4 bases from V and 0 bases from J, with 10 bases in between. CDR3 nucleotide sequence: TGTGCCAGCAGCTCCGACGTTCTTAGCAATCAGCCCCAGCATTTT. It specifies CASSSDVLSNQPQHF.

Here the CDR3 reads CSVERAELNYGYTF. The CDR3 coding sequence is TGCAGCGTTGAGAGGGCAGAGCTTAACTATGGCTACACCTTC. V gene TRBV29-1 combines with J gene TRBJ1-2; D unclear. Trimming cost V 3 bases and J 1 base, with 12 bases left between them. This CDR3 region has 14 residues. In germline, CDR1 is SQVTM, CDR2 ANQGSEA.

J is TRBJ1-2 and V is TRBV28; D might be TRBD1 (6 bases). V was cut by 6 bases and J by 5 bases, with 19 bases left in between. Per germline, CDR1 MDHEN and CDR2 SYDVKM. The CDR3 loop spans 15 amino acids. The CDR3 spells CASSLPRLQGYGYTF. CDR3 coding DNA: TGTGCCAGCAGCCTCCCCCGTTTACAGGGTTATGGCTACACCTTC.

The chain has TRBV27 and TRBJ2-1; weak D call: TRBD2 (5 bases). Germline V gene lookup returns CDR1 MNHEY and CDR2 SMNVEV (reference sequence). This CDR3 region has 15 residues. Trimming cost V 6 bases and J 4 bases, with 16 bases left between them. The CDR3 DNA is TGTGCCAGCAGCTCCGGGCCCAGAGGGTACAATGAGCAGTTCTTC. Its protein product is CASSSGPRGYNEQFF.

J is TRBJ2-7 and V is TRBV5-1; D possibly matches TRBD1 or TRBD2 (6 bases each). V lost 3 bases, J lost 5 bases, and 18 bases lay in between. CDR1 SGHRS and CDR2 YFSETQ come from the germline V gene. The CDR3 covers 15 residues. In nucleotides, the CDR3 is TGCGCCAGCAGCTCCCTCGCTCGGGGGCGCAACGAGCAGTACTTC. This sequence encodes CASSSLARGRNEQYF.

This chain uses TRBV25-1 with TRBJ2-7; TRBD2 might be the D (5 bases). Germline V gene sequence: CDR1 MGHDK, CDR2 SYGVNS. The V end was cut by 1 base, the J end by 2 bases, with 9 bases between. The CDR3 consists of 14 residues. This CDR3 is CASSESVGAYEQYF. As DNA, the CDR3 is TGTGCCAGCAGTGAATCGGTCGGGGCCTACGAGCAGTACTTC.